This T cell receptor (beta chain) was profiled in a study of cytomegalovirus exposure and HLA in healthy donors. With regard to this clone: Its matching antigen is unknown.

PCR amplification relied on 60 Vbeta primers (plus 13 Jbeta primers). This table comes from immunoSEQ multiplex PCR, and its TCRdb copy is limited to in-frame clones, with some not included. In the table there are around 190,000 clones, around 80% of which are singletons. General observations from the study: Later analysis demonstrated an association between a missense DCLRE1C variant and TCR beta V- and J-gene trimming. Three chains linked to CMV were shown in vitro to be specific for CMV antigens.

Donors consisted of healthy bone marrow donors. This CDR3 comprises 14 residues. V lost 1 base, J lost 6 bases, and 6 bases stayed unmatched. The germline V gene encodes CDR1 SGHAT and CDR2 FQNNGV. The specimen was PBMCs. V is TRBV11-2 and J is TRBJ2-7; 7 nucleotides match TRBD1. The clonotype was recovered from a woman in her thirties or forties in good health and CMV-seronegative. CDR3 loop: CASSLGYRGREQYF. The CDR3 DNA reads TGTGCCAGCAGCTTAGGGTACAGGGGCCGCGAGCAGTACTTC.